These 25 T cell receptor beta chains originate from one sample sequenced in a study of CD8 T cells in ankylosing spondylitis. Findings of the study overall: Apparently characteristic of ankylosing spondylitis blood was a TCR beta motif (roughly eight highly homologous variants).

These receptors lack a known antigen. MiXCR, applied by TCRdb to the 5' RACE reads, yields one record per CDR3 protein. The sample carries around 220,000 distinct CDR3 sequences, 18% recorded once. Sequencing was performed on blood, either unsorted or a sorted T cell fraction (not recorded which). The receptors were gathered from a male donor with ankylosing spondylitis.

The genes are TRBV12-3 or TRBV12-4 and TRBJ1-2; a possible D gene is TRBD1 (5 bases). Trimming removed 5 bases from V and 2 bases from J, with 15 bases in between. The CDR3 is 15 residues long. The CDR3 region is CASSDDRDFNYGYTF. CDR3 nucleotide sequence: TGTGCCAGCAGTGATGACCGGGACTTCAACTATGGCTACACCTTC.

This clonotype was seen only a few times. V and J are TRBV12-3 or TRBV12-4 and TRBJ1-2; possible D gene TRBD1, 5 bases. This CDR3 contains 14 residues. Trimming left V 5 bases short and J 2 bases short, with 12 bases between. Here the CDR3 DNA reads TGTGCCAGCAGTCTGGGGGGGGAAAACTATGGCTACACCTTC. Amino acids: CASSLGGENYGYTF.

Written as DNA, the CDR3 is TGTGCCAGCAGTTACTTGGGACTAGCGGAGATCTCTGGGGCCAACGTCCTGACTTTC. It translates to CASSYLGLAEISGANVLTF. The chain recombines TRBV6-2 or TRBV6-3 with TRBJ2-6, with 11 bases fitting TRBD2. The trim removed 1 base at V and 0 bases at J, leaving 5 bases unmatched. This CDR3 contains 19 residues. Germline loops: CDR1 MNHEY, CDR2 SVGEGT.

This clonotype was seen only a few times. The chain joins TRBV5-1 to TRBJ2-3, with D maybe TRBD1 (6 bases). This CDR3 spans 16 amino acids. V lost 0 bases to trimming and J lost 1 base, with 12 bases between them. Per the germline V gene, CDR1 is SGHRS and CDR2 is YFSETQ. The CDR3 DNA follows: TGCGCCAGCAGCTTGGCTTGGGGGCGAGGCACAGATACGCAGTATTTT. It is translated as CASSLAWGRGTDTQYF.

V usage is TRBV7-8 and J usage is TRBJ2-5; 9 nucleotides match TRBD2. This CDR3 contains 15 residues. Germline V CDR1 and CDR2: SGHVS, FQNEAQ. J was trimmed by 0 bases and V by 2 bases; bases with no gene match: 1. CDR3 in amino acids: CASSLLAGHQETQYF. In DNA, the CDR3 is TGTGCCAGCAGCTTACTAGCGGGGCACCAAGAGACCCAGTACTTC.

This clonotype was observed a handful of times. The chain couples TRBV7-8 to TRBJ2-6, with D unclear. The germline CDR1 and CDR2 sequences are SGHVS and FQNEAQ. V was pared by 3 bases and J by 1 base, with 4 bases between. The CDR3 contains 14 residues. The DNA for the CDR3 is TGTGCCAGCAGCTTGAATTCTGGGGCCAACGTCCTGACTTTC. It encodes CASSLNSGANVLTF.

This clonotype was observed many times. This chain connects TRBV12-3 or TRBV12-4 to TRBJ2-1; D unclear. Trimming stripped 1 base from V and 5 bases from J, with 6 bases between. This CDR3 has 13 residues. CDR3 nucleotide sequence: TGTGCCAGCAGTTTAGGCTACGACAATGAGCAGTTCTTC. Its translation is CASSLGYDNEQFF.

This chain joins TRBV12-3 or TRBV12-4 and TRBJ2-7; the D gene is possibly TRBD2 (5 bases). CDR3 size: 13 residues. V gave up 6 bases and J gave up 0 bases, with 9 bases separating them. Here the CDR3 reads CASRDSLSYEQYF. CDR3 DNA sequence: TGTGCCAGCAGGGACTCCCTCTCCTACGAGCAGTACTTC.

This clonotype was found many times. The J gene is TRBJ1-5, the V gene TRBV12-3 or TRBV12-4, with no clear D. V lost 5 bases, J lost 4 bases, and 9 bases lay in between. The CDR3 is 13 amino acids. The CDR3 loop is CASSPDRNQPQHF. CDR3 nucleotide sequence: TGTGCCAGCAGTCCGGACCGGAATCAGCCCCAGCATTTT.

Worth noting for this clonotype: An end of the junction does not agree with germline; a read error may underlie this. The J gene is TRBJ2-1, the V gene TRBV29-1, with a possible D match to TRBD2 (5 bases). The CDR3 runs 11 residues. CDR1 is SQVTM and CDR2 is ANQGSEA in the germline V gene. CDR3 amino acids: CSGTDYNKQFF. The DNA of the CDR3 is TGCAGCGGGACTGACTACAATAAGCAGTTCTTC.

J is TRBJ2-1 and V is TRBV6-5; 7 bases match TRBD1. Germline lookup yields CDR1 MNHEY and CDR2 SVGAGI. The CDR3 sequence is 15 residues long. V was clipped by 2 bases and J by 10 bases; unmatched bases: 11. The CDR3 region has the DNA TGTGCCAGCAGTTACGGGACAGCCTCCGATCGGGAGCAGTTCTTC. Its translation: CASSYGTASDREQFF.

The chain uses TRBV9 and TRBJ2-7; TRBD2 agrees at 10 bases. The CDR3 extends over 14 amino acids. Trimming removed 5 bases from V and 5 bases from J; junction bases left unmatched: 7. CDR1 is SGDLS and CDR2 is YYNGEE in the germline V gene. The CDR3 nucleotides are TGTGCCAGCAGTGAAAGCGGGAGGGCCCACGAGCAGTACTTC. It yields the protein CASSESGRAHEQYF.

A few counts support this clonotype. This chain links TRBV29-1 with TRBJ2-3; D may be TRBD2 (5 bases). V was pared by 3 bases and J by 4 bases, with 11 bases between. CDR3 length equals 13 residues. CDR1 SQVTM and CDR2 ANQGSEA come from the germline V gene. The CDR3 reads CSVEDRGADTQYF. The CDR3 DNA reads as TGCAGCGTTGAGGATCGGGGAGCAGATACGCAGTATTTT.

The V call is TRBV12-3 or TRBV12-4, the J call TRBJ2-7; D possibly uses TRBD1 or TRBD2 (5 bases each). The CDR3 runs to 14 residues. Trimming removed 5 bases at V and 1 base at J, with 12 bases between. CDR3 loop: CASSPRDGSYEQYF. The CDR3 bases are TGTGCCAGCAGTCCCCGGGACGGATCCTACGAGCAGTACTTC.

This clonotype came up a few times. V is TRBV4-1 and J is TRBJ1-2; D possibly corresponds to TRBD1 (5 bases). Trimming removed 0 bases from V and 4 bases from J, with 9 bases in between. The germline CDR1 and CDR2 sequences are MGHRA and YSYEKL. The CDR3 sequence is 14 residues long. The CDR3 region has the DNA TGCGCCAGCAGCCAAGAAAGGGGCTTCTATGGCTACACCTTC. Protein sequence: CASSQERGFYGYTF.

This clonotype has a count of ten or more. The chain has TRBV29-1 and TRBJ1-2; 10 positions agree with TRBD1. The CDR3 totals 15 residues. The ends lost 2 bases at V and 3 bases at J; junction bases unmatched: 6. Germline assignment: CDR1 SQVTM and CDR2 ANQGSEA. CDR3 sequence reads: CSVEFGQGVYYGYTF. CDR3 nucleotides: TGCAGCGTTGAATTTGGACAGGGGGTGTACTATGGCTACACCTTC. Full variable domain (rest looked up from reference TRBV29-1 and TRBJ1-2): SAVISQKPSRDICQRGTSLTIQCQVDSQVTMMFWYRQQPGQSLTLIATANQGSEATYESGFVIDKFPISRPNLTFSTLTVSNMSPEDSSIYLCSVEFGQGVYYGYTFGSGTRLTVV.

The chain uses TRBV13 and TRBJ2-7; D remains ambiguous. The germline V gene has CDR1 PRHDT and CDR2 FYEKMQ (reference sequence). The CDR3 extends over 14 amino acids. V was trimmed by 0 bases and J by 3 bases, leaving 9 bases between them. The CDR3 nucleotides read TGTGCCAGCAGCTTAGGAACGAAAGACTACGAGCAGTACTTC. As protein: CASSLGTKDYEQYF.

CDR3 in DNA: TGTGCCAGTAGTATCGGGACAGCCTTGTTTTTT. This gives the protein CASSIGTALFF. The V call is TRBV19, the J call TRBJ1-4; 7 bases match TRBD1. J was trimmed by 15 bases and V by 3 bases; bases with no gene match: 4. CDR1 is LNHDA, CDR2 SQIVND, per germline (reference sequence). The CDR3 covers 11 residues.

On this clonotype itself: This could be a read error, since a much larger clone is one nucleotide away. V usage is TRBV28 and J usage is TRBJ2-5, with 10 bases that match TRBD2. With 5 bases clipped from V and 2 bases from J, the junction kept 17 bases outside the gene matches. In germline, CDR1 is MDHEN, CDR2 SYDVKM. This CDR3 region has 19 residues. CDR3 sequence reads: CASSPYGTSVRFPQETQYF. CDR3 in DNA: TGTGCCAGCAGTCCCTACGGGACTAGCGTGAGGTTCCCTCAAGAGACCCAGTACTTC.

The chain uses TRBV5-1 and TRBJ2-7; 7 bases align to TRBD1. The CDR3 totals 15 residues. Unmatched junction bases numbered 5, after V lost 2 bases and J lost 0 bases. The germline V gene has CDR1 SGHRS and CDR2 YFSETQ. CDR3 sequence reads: CASSFLGQTSYEQYF. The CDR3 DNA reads TGCGCCAGCAGCTTTTTGGGACAGACCTCCTACGAGCAGTACTTC.

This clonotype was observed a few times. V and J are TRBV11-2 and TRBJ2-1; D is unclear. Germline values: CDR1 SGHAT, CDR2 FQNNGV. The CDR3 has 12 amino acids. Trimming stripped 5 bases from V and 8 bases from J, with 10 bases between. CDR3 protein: CASSLGIDEQFF. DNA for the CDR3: TGTGCCAGCAGCCTAGGAATCGATGAGCAGTTCTTC. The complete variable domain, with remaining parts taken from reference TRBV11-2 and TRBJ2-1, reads EAGVAQSPRYKIIEKRQSVAFWCNPISGHATLYWYQQILGQGPKLLIQFQNNGVVDDSQLPKDRFSAERLKGVDSTLKIQPAKLEDSAVYLCASSLGIDEQFFGPGTRLTVL.

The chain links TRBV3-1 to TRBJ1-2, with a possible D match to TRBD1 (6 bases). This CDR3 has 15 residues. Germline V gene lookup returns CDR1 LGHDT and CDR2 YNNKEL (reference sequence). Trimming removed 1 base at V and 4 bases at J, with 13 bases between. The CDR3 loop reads CASSQGRTATYGYTF. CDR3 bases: TGTGCCAGCAGCCAAGGAAGGACAGCAACCTATGGCTACACCTTC.

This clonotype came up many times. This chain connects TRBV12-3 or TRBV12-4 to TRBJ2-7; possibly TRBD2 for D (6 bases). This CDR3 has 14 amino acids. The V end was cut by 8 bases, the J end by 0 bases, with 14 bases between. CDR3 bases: TGTGCCAGCGGAGCGGGCTTGAGCTCCTACGAGCAGTACTTC. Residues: CASGAGLSSYEQYF.

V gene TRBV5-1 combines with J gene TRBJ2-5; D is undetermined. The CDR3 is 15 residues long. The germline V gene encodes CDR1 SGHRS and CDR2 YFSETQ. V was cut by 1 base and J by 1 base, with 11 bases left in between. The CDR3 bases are TGCGCCAGCAGCTTGTCGTTGGAAAGCCAAGAGACCCAGTACTTC. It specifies CASSLSLESQETQYF.

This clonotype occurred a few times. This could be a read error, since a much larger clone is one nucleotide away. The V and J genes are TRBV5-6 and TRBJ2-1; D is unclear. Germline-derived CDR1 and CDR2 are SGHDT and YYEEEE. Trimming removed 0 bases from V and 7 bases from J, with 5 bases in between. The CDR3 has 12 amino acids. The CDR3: CASSLDGNEQFF. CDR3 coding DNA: TGTGCCAGCAGCTTGGATGGTAATGAGCAGTTCTTC.